This T cell receptor (beta chain) was recorded in a study of cytomegalovirus exposure and HLA in healthy donors. Overall study findings and caveats: For most TCR sequences rarity was the rule, although some public TCRs occurred in many donors.

The length of the CDR3 is 13 residues. With V trimmed by 4 bases and J by 4 bases, 4 bases remained unmatched. CDR1 and CDR2 from the germline V gene are SGHDT and YYEEEE. Comment on this clone: What it binds is unknown.

TCRdb's copy holds only in-frame clones and misses some; the assay was immunoSEQ multiplex PCR. The sample lists 56,000 or so clones, 90% to 95% occurring once. The receptor's source is a man between 18 and 29 years old in good health and CMV-seronegative. The sample was PBMCs. The chain is built from TRBV5-6 and TRBJ2-7, with 8 nucleotides matching TRBD1. CDR3: CASSPTGVYEQYF. In DNA form, the CDR3 reads TGTGCCAGCAGCCCGACAGGGGTTTACGAGCAGTACTTC.